These T cell receptor beta chains were read from a single sample in a study of blood T cell repertoires in COVID-19. Data came from immunoSEQ multiplex PCR; TCRdb stores just in-frame clones and leaves some out. The table has about 330,000 clones, around 89% seen once. The specimen sequenced was peripheral blood. Receptors were obtained from a man between 18 and 35 years old who had recovered from COVID-19. Each CDR3 is given with its conserved first and last residue. D genes are given only for firm matches. The size entry is marked missing in some rows and otherwise reads once, few, many or a size class.

TRBJ1-3 | . | TRBD1 | 15 | TRBV5-6 | TGTGCCAGCAGCCCCACAGGGGTTTCGGGAAACACCATATATTTT | CASSPTGVSGNTIYF
TRBJ2-3 | . | . | 13 | TRBV6-5 | TGTGCCAGCAGTCAACAGGGTTCAGATACGCAGTATTTT | CASSQQGSDTQYF
TRBJ2-1 | . | TRBD2 | 17 | TRBV7-6 | TGTGCCAGCAGCCCTGCCGGGACTAGCGGCTCTTACAATGAGCAGTTCTTC | CASSPAGTSGSYNEQFF
TRBJ2-5 | once | TRBD1 | 15 | TRBV30 | TGTGCCTGGAGTGTTTCGGGACAGGTAGCGGAGACCCAGTACTTC | CAWSVSGQVAETQYF
TRBJ1-4 | . | TRBD1 | 16 | TRBV30 | TGTGCCTGGAGTGAGTCTCAGGGACAGACAAGAGAAAAACTGTTTTTT | CAWSESQGQTREKLFF
TRBJ2-1 | . | TRBD2 | 15 | TRBV4-1 | TGCGCCAGCAGCCAAGGGACTAGCGGTAACAATGAGCAGTTCTTC | CASSQGTSGNNEQFF
TRBJ2-3 | . | . | 13 | TRBV24-1 | TGTGCCACCGGGCCCTGGGGCACAGATACGCAGTATTTT | CATGPWGTDTQYF
TRBJ2-1 | . | . | 16 | TRBV7-9 | TGTGCCAGCAGCGCAGGCTGGACAGAAATTTACAATGAGCAGTTCTTC | CASSAGWTEIYNEQFF
TRBJ1-1 | . | . | 13 | TRBV29-1 | TGCAGCGTTATCACAGGGAAAGACACTGAAGCTTTCTTT | CSVITGKDTEAFF
TRBJ1-1 | . | . | 14 | TRBV9 | TGTGCCAGCAGCCCCCCCAAAGGGACACCTGAAGCTTTCTTT | CASSPPKGTPEAFF
TRBJ1-1 | . | . | 14 | TRBV5-4 | TGTGCCAGCAGCCCAACTGGCGGGGAGGGCAAAGCTTTCTTT | CASSPTGGEGKAFF
TRBJ1-1 | few | . | 15 | TRBV6-5 | TGTGCCAGCAGTTACTCGTACTCGAATCGGAGAGGAGCTTTCTTT | CASSYSYSNRRGAFF
TRBJ1-2 | . | TRBD1 | 15 | TRBV28 | TGTGCCAGCAGTAAGGGACAGGGGGAGAACTATGGCTACACCTTC | CASSKGQGENYGYTF
TRBJ2-5 | . | TRBD1 | 13 | TRBV15 | TGTGCCACCAGCACCCGGGACAGTGAGACCCAGTACTTC | CATSTRDSETQYF
TRBJ2-2 | . | TRBD2 | 18 | TRBV9 | TGTGCCAGCAGCGTAGCAGGGCTAGCGGTAGACGGGACCGGGGAGCTGTTTTTT | CASSVAGLAVDGTGELFF
TRBJ1-1 | . | . | 12 | TRBV27 | TGTGCCAGCAGTACCGGGGGCACTGAAGCTTTCTTT | CASSTGGTEAFF
TRBJ2-4 | once | TRBD2 | 17 | TRBV27 | TGTGCCAGCAAGGCTAGCGGGGCGAGACTAGCCAAAAACATTCAGTACTTC | CASKASGARLAKNIQYF
TRBJ2-7 | . | . | 16 | TRBV13 | TGTGCCAGCAGCCAAGTAGCGACAGGTTGGAACTACGAGCAGTACTTC | CASSQVATGWNYEQYF
TRBJ2-7 | . | TRBD2 | 16 | TRBV7-2 | TGTGCCAGCAGCTACCGGACTAGCGGGGGGGTAATCGAGCAGTACTTC | CASSYRTSGGVIEQYF
TRBJ2-7 | . | TRBD1 | 13 | TRBV5-6 | TGTGCCAGCAGCTCGACAGGGTTGGGCGAGCAGTACTTC | CASSSTGLGEQYF
TRBJ2-7 | . | TRBD1 | 14 | TRBV10-2 | TGCGCCAGCAGTGATTGGACAGGCTCCTACGAGCAGTACTTC | CASSDWTGSYEQYF
TRBJ1-3 | . | TRBD1 | 15 | TRBV9 | TGTGCCAGCAGTGTAACCGGGACAGCTGGAAACACCATATATTTT | CASSVTGTAGNTIYF
TRBJ1-4 | . | . | 14 | TRBV19 | TGTGCCAGTAGGGGCGGGACGGCAGGCGAAAAACTGTTTTTT | CASRGGTAGEKLFF
TRBJ2-2 | . | . | 11 | TRBV20-1 | TGCAGTGCTAGAGACCCGGGGGAGCTGTTTTTT | CSARDPGELFF
TRBJ1-1 | . | . | 13 | TRBV10-1 | TGCGCCAGCCAGGAAAATGGGGGGACTGAAGCTTTCTTT | CASQENGGTEAFF
TRBJ2-7 | . | . | 13 | TRBV11-2 | TGTGCCAGCAGCTTAGTAGTCCGGGTTGAGCAGTACTTC | CASSLVVRVEQYF
TRBJ2-1 | once | . | 11 | TRBV28 | TGTGCCAGCCGAGATTACAATGAGCAGTTCTTC | CASRDYNEQFF
TRBJ2-7 | . | TRBD2 | 16 | TRBV9 | TGTGCCAGCAGCGTAGCTAGCGGGGCCCGGGCCTACGAGCAGTACTTC | CASSVASGARAYEQYF
TRBJ1-1 | . | TRBD1 | 13 | TRBV27 | TGTGCCAGCAGTACCTATACAGGGGCTGAAGCTTTCTTT | CASSTYTGAEAFF
TRBJ1-6 | . | . | 15 | TRBV7-2 | TGTGCCAGCAGCTTTAGTCGGGGATATAATTCACCCCTCCACTTT | CASSFSRGYNSPLHF
TRBJ2-1 | . | TRBD2 | 15 | TRBV5-1 | TGCGCCAGCAGCCCGGGACTAGCGGGCATCGATGAGCAGTTCTTC | CASSPGLAGIDEQFF
TRBJ2-1 | few | . | 13 | TRBV6-2/TRBV6-3 | TGTGCCAGCAGCCCCCTATCCTACAATGAGCAGTTCTTC | CASSPLSYNEQFF
TRBJ2-7 | . | TRBD2 | 16 | TRBV3-1/TRBV3-2 | TGTGCCAGCAGCCAGGGCCAAAGTGCGGGAGGGAACGAGCAGTACTTC | CASSQGQSAGGNEQYF
TRBJ1-1 | few | . | 11 | TRBV5-5 | TGTGCCAGCACGAGGAACACTGAAGCTTTCTTT | CASTRNTEAFF
TRBJ2-3 | . | TRBD1 | 15 | TRBV4-3 | TGCGCCAGCAGCCCACACCTGACAGGGATAGATACGCAGTATTTT | CASSPHLTGIDTQYF
TRBJ1-5 | . | . | 16 | TRBV2 | TGTGCCAGCAAGAGGGGGAGGGGCTCGGACAATCAGCCCCAGCATTTT | CASKRGRGSDNQPQHF
TRBJ2-5 | . | TRBD2 | 16 | TRBV5-4 | TGTGCCAGCAGCCTTCGAACGGGAGGCCTCCAAGAGACCCAGTACTTC | CASSLRTGGLQETQYF
TRBJ2-7 | . | TRBD2 | 15 | TRBV27 | TGTGCCAGCAGTCCAGCCCCGGGGGGGCCCTACGAGCAGTACTTC | CASSPAPGGPYEQYF
TRBJ2-3 | . | . | 13 | TRBV2 | TGTGCCAGCAGATATAACCCGGGGGATCCGCAGTATTTT | CASRYNPGDPQYF
TRBJ2-7 | . | TRBD2 | 13 | TRBV6-5 | TGTGCCAGCAGTCGTGGACTAGCGACCGAGCAGTACTTC | CASSRGLATEQYF
TRBJ2-5 | once | TRBD1 | 15 | TRBV4-2 | TGTGCCAGCAGCCATCCGGACAGGGAGCAAGAGACCCAGTACTTC | CASSHPDREQETQYF
TRBJ2-5 | few | . | 12 | TRBV12-3/TRBV12-4 | TGTGCCAGCAGTTTGTCCGGTTCGGGACAGTACTTC | CASSLSGSGQYF